Below, 4 T cell receptor beta chains from the same sample are listed, as sequenced in a study of identical twins. TCRdb recomputed calls from the 5' RACE reads with MiXCR, one row per CDR3 protein. The table lists 570,000 or so distinct CDR3 sequences, roughly 9.5% of them singletons. This sample also belongs to another study, concerning yellow fever vaccine responses in identical twins.

The sample was PBMCs. These receptors originate from a woman aged 18 to 35 in good health.

This clonotype has a count of ten or more. The chain uses TRBV5-1 and TRBJ2-5, with 14 bases that match TRBD2. CDR3 length: 17 residues. J was trimmed by 4 bases and V by 6 bases; bases with no gene match: 11. CDR1 SGHRS and CDR2 YFSETQ come from the germline V gene. The CDR3 loop reads CASTVMGLAGVGETQYF. The CDR3 DNA sequence: TGCGCCAGCACTGTGATGGGACTAGCGGGAGTCGGAGAGACCCAGTACTTC.

The rearrangement links TRBV6-5 to TRBJ2-6; D ambiguous. CDR1 is MNHEY, CDR2 SVGAGI, per germline. V lost 3 bases and J lost 0, with 3 bases in between. This CDR3 contains 14 residues. The CDR3 coding sequence is TGTGCCAGCAGTTATGACTCTGGGGCCAACGTCCTGACTTTC. Translating gives CASSYDSGANVLTF.

The rearrangement joins TRBV6-2 or TRBV6-3 to TRBJ2-3; 10 bases agree with TRBD2. The CDR3 is made up of 17 amino acids. In germline, CDR1 is MNHEY, CDR2 SVGEGT. Trimming took 0 bases from V and 4 from J; bases not matched to a gene: 7. The CDR3 DNA sequence: TGTGCCAGCAGTTACTCAAGATCTAGCGGGAGTCCAGATACGCAGTATTTT. Translating gives CASSYSRSSGSPDTQYF.

A few counts support this clonotype. V usage is TRBV2 and J usage is TRBJ2-2; D perhaps matches TRBD1 (6 bases). Germline V CDR1 and CDR2: SNHLY, FYNNEI. The ends were cut back, 4 bases at V and 5 bases at J, with 11 bases in the middle. The CDR3 extends over 14 amino acids. Here the CDR3 reads CASSAQGKTGELFF. The CDR3 DNA is TGTGCCAGCAGTGCCCAGGGGAAGACCGGGGAGCTGTTTTTT. The whole variable domain, filled in from reference TRBV2 and TRBJ2-2, reads EPEVTQTPSHQVTQMGQEVILRCVPISNHLYFYWYRQILGQKVEFLVSFYNNEISEKSEIFDDQFSVERPDGSNFTLKIRSTKLEDSAMYFCASSAQGKTGELFFGEGSRLTVL.